The clone carrying this T cell receptor beta chain occurred many times. Its target is not known. Ophthalmopathy in the patients scored at least 3 on Clinical Activity Score and at least 4 on NOSPECS grade, lasting under 3 months. CDR1 is SGHRS and CDR2 is YFSETQ in the germline V gene. J gave up 5 bases and V 0 bases, and 3 bases lay outside the gene matches. The CDR3 has 15 amino acids. The sample is drawn from a study of T cells in Graves' hyperthyroidism and ophthalmopathy. Study overall: Blood was drawn when the patient was first diagnosed and still untreated.

The CDR3 regions of TCR beta were amplified from RNA transcripts. First-round RT-PCR targeting the TCR CDR3 was performed with the HTBI primer set. TCRdb itself ran the multiplex PCR reads through MiXCR, one entry per CDR3 protein. Of hundreds of thousands of distinct CDR3 sequences in the sample, less than 25% are singletons; the top ten hold around a third. General study findings and limits: In the blood, most expanded thyroid clonotypes above 0.001 appeared as well. Stable hyperthyroidism and ophthalmopathy were separated using 13 V-J signatures.

This receptor was taken from a man aged 25 to 45 with Graves' ophthalmopathy. This chain uses TRBV5-1 with TRBJ1-4; 8 positions agree with TRBD1. The sample was blood. CDR3 bases: TGCGCCAGCAGCTTGGGGACAGGGAGAAATGAAAAACTGTTTTTT. As protein: CASSLGTGRNEKLFF.